This TCR beta chain was identified in a study of blood T cell repertoires in COVID-19. The overall study: Recovery among Cohort 3 donors was established by two negative PCRs, clearance, or symptom resolution. T cells, B-cell-depleted T cells, or PBMCs provided the cDNA or gDNA that served as material.

Membership in each cohort depended on participant-reported clinical history. Trimming removed 3 bases at V and 1 base at J, with 15 bases between. This CDR3 comprises 16 residues. CDR1 and CDR2 (germline): MDHEN, SYDVKM. Using immunoSEQ multiplex PCR, the repertoire was profiled, and TCRdb retains in-frame clones only, with some absent. The sample lists 250,000 to 300,000 clones, roughly 91% seen once, with over 2% in the top ten. The chain links TRBV28 to TRBJ1-1; no clear D gene. The TCR was taken from a woman in her sixties in a cohort exposed to, infected with or recovered from COVID-19 (not recorded which). Sequencing was performed on PBMCs or T cells enriched from blood (not recorded which). This chain's CDR3 is CASSLSPGGGNTEAFF. The CDR3 DNA follows: TGTGCCAGCAGTTTGAGTCCCGGCGGTGGGAACACTGAAGCTTTCTTT.